This TCR beta chain was sequenced in a study of blood T cells in healthy people across ages. Germline loops: CDR1 SGHTA, CDR2 FQGNSA. The CDR3 is 16 residues long. This clonotype turned up a few times. The antigen is not known. Combining a sample-barcoded 5' primer with a J-beta primer mix, a second PCR ran for roughly 6 to 12 cycles. TCRdb recomputed calls from the 5' RACE reads with MiXCR, one row per CDR3 protein. The sample lists about 560,000 distinct CDR3 sequences; about 27% were seen once. Overall study findings and caveats: Among T cells, TCR beta diversity per million cells dropped roughly linearly as age rose.

This same sample was also taken into another study, of T cells of mothers and their children. As that report states: Compared with unrelated pairs, related mother-child pairs had slightly higher, non-significant overlap.

The sequence was collected from a boy aged 2 to 10 in good health. The chain links TRBV7-2 to TRBJ2-5; D perhaps matches TRBD1 (6 bases). The J call may be wrong; the DNA end is better matched by TRBJ2-7. The sample comprised blood. CDR3 nucleotide sequence: TGTGCCAGCAGCTCACCCCGGGACAAGAATTCCTACGAGCAGTACTTC. Translated: CASSSPRDKNSYEQYF.